This T cell receptor (beta chain) is drawn from a study of shared clonotypes between healthy human individuals. Turning to the study itself: A couple of women and a few men aged 18 to 49 served as donors. Each donor's CD4 naive and CD4 memory cells filled three plates apiece, CD8 naive two, and CD8 memory one.

CDR1 and CDR2 from the germline V gene are SGHTA and FQGNSA. V lost 2 bases, J lost 5 bases, and 6 bases lay in between. CDR3 length equals 12 residues. Using immunoSEQ multiplex PCR, the repertoire was profiled, and TCRdb retains in-frame clones only, with some absent. The sample lists 2.3 million or so clones; approximately 95% were seen once. General study results and limits: It was only blood that was sampled, and tissue repertoires likely differ.

As regards this clone: Antigen unknown. Other DNA sequences within the sample encode an identical CDR3.

Material: naive CD4+ T cells from PBMCs. Regarding subset: CD45RA+ positively selected. This receptor was taken from a man between 18 and 29 years old in good health. Some clones in this sample may be carry-over from other donors' samples. The V and J genes are TRBV7-2 and TRBJ1-1; no clear D. The CDR3, as DNA: TGTGCCAGCAGCTTATCGCGGACTGAAGCTTTCTTT. Its protein product is CASSLSRTEAFF.